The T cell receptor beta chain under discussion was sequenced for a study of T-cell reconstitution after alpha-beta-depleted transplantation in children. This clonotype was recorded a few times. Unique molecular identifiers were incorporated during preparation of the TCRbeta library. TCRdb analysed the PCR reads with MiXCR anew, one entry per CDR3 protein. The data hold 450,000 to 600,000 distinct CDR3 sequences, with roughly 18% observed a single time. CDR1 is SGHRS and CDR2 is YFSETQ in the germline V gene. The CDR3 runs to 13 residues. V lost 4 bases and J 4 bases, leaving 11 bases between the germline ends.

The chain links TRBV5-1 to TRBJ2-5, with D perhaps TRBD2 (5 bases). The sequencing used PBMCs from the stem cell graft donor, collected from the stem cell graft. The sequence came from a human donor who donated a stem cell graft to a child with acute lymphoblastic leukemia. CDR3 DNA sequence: TGCGCCAGCAGCCAACCGGGGAGAGAGACCCAGTACTTC. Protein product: CASSQPGRETQYF. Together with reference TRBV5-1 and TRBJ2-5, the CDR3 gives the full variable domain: KAGVTQTPRYLIKTRGQQVTLSCSPISGHRSVSWYQQTPGQGLQFLFEYFSETQRNKGNFPGRFSGRQFSNSRSEMNVSTLELGDSALYLCASSQPGRETQYFGPGTRLLVL.